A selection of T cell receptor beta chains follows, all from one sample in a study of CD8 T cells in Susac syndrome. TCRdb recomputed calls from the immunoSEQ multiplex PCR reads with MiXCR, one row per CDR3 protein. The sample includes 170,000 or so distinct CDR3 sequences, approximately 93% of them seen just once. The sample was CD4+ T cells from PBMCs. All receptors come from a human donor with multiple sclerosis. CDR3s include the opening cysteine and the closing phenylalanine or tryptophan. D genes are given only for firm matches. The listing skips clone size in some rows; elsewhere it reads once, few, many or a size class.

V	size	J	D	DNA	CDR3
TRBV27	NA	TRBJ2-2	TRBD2	TGTGCCAGCAACAGACTAGCGGGAGCCGGGGAGCTGTTTTTT	CASNRLAGAGELFF
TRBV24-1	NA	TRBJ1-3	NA	TGTGCCACCAGTGATCCGAGGAGCTCTGGAAACACCATATATTTT	CATSDPRSSGNTIYF
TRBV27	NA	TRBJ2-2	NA	TGTGCCAGCAGTTTTACTAGGAACACCGGGGAGCTGTTTTTT	CASSFTRNTGELFF
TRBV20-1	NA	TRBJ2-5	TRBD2	TGCAGTGCTCCCCCAGCGGGGGGGCGGGAGACCCAGTACTTC	CSAPPAGGRETQYF
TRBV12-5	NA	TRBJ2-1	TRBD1	TGTGCTAGTGGTTCAGGGGGCGGGTACAATGAGCAGTTCTTC	CASGSGGGYNEQFF
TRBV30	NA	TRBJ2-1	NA	TGTGCCTGGAGTGTGGGCCACTTCTCCTACAATGAGCAGTTCTTC	CAWSVGHFSYNEQFF
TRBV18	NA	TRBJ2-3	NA	TGTGCCAGCTCACCACGAGCACCATCAGGAACCTCTAGCACAGATACGCAGTATTTT	CASSPRAPSGTSSTDTQYF
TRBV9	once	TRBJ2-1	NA	TGTGCCAGCAGCGTAACGTCAGGGGCGGCTGAGCAGTTCTTC	CASSVTSGAAEQFF
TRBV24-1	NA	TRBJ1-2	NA	TGTGCCACCAGTGATTTGGCTACCGAATCCCCCTATGGCTACACCTTC	CATSDLATESPYGYTF
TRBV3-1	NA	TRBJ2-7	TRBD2	TGTGCCAGCAGCCTTAGCGGGAGGGTCCACGAGCAGTACTTC	CASSLSGRVHEQYF
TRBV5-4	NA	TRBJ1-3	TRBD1	TGTGCCAGCAGCGGACGACAGGGGGTCTCTGGAAACACCATATATTTT	CASSGRQGVSGNTIYF
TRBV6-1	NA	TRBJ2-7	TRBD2	TGTGCCAGCAGCTCCCGACTAGCGGGTACCTACGAGCAGTACTTC	CASSSRLAGTYEQYF
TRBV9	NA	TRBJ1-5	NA	TGTGCCAGCAGCGTAGGAACAGACAATCAGCCCCAGCATTTT	CASSVGTDNQPQHF
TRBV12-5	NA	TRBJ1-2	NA	TGTGCTAGTGGTTTGGCGCCGTATGGCTACACCTTC	CASGLAPYGYTF
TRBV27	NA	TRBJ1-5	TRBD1	TGTGCCAGCAGTTACAACAGGGGAAATCAGCCCCAGCATTTT	CASSYNRGNQPQHF
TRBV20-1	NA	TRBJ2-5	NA	TGCAGCGGGTACCTCCAAGAGACCCAGTACTTC	CSGYLQETQYF
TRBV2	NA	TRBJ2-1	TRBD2	TGTGCCAGCAGTCCTAGCCCTGAGCGGGGGGAGGTGCAGTTCTTC	CASSPSPERGEVQFF
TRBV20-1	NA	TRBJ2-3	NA	TGCAGTGCTGGATTGGCGGAGGCGAATACGCAGTATTTT	CSAGLAEANTQYF
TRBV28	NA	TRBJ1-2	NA	TGTGCCAGCAGTTCTACAGGGACAAACCATGGCTACACCTTC	CASSSTGTNHGYTF
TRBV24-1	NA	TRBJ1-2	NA	TGTGCCACCAGTGAGGGCGGCAGGCAAAGTGGCTACACCTTC	CATSEGGRQSGYTF
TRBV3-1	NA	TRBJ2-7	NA	TGTGCCAGCCGAACTAAAGGGACCTCCGAGCAGTACTTC	CASRTKGTSEQYF
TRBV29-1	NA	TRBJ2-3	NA	TGCAGCGTTCGGGTTCGATTCACAGATACGCAGTATTTT	CSVRVRFTDTQYF
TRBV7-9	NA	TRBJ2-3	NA	TGTGCCAGCAGCTTCCTGGATACGCAGTATTTT	CASSFLDTQYF
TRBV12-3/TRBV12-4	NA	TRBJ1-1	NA	TGTGCCAGCAGTTTCCTCCGATTCTCCCGGGACACTGAAGCTTTCTTT	CASSFLRFSRDTEAFF
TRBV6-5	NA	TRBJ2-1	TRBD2	TGTGCCAGCAGTCGGACTAGCGGGAGCTATGAGCAGTTCTTC	CASSRTSGSYEQFF
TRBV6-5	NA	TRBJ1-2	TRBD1	TGTGCCAGCAGTCGCCGGGACAGGGAAGGAGGAAGCTACACCTTC	CASSRRDREGGSYTF
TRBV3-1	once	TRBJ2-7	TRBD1	TGTGCCAGCAGCCAAGGGGACAGTTATAACGAGCAGTACTTC	CASSQGDSYNEQYF
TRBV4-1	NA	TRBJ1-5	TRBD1	TGCGCCAGCAGCCAAGTGTCCGGGACAGCCAATCAGCCCCAGCATTTT	CASSQVSGTANQPQHF
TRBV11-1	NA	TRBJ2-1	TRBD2	TGTGCCAGCAGCGTCCTGACTAGCTCCGGCCTTTTAATCTCCTACAATGAGCAGTTCTTC	CASSVLTSSGLLISYNEQFF
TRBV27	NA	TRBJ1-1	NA	TGTGCCAGCAGTTTATTGGCTACGGCGGGGACTGAAGCTTTCTTT	CASSLLATAGTEAFF
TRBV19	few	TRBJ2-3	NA	TGTGCCAGTAGTCTCGACAGCACAGATACGCAGTATTTT	CASSLDSTDTQYF
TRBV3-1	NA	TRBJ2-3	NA	TGTGCCAGCAGCCAAGCCACAGATACGCAGTATTTT	CASSQATDTQYF
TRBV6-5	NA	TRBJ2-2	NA	TGTGCCAGCAGTTACAGGGCCGGGGAGCTGTTTTTT	CASSYRAGELFF
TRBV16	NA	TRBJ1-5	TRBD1	TGTGCCAGCAGCCAAAAGGGGGCTTGGAATCAGCCCCAGCATTTT	CASSQKGAWNQPQHF
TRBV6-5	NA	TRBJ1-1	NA	TGTGCCAGCAGTCGCCGGGGTGAAGCTTTCTTT	CASSRRGEAFF
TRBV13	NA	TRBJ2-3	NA	TGTGCCAGCAGCTTCCACTTGGAGGGGGATACGCAGTATTTT	CASSFHLEGDTQYF
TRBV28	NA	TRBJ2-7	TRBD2	TGTGCCAGCAGTCCCTGGGGGGAGGGCCAGTACGAGCAGTACTTC	CASSPWGEGQYEQYF
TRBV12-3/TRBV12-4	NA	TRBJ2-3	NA	TGTGCCAGCAGACTCGGGACGAGCACAGATACGCAGTATTTT	CASRLGTSTDTQYF
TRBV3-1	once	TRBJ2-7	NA	TGTGCCAGCAGCGCATACGGCGAGCAGTACTTC	CASSAYGEQYF
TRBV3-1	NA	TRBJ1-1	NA	TGTGCCAGCAGCCAAGAAATCCCTACGGGGGCCACTGAAGCTTTCTTT	CASSQEIPTGATEAFF
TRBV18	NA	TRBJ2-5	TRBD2	TGTGCCAGCTCACCACGGTCTAGCGGGCAAGAGACCCAGTACTTC	CASSPRSSGQETQYF
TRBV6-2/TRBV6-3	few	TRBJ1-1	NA	TGTGCCAGCAGTCCGGGCGGGGGGAACACTGAAGCTTTCTTT	CASSPGGGNTEAFF
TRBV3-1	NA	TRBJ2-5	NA	TGTGCCAGCAGCCAACCGAGCGGAAAAGAGACCCAGTACTTC	CASSQPSGKETQYF
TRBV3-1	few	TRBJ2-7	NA	TGTGCCAGCAGCCGCCCTGGGGTGGGCTACGAGCAGTACTTC	CASSRPGVGYEQYF
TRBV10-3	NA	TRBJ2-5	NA	TGTGCCATCAGTGAGAGGGGAGGACAAGAGACCCAGTACTTC	CAISERGGQETQYF
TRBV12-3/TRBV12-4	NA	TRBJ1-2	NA	TGTGCCAGCAGTTTCGGGGGGGTCAACTATGGCTACACCTTC	CASSFGGVNYGYTF
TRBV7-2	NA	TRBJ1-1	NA	TGTGCCAGCAGCCCTTATGACCGATCCACTGAAGCTTTCTTT	CASSPYDRSTEAFF
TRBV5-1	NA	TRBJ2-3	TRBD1	TGCGCCAGCAGCTTGCAAGGGGGCGCCTCAGATACGCAGTATTTT	CASSLQGGASDTQYF
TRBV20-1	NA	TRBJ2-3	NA	TGCAGTGCCTCCCTAGGAACAGATACGCAGTATTTT	CSASLGTDTQYF
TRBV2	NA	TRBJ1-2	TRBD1	TGTGCCAGCAATCTTGACAGGGGGCATGGCTACACCTTC	CASNLDRGHGYTF
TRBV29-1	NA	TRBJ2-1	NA	TGCAGCGTAGACTCCCTAGGCAACAATGAGCAGTTCTTC	CSVDSLGNNEQFF
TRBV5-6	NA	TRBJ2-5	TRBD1	TGTGCCAGCAGCTTGTACAGGGGGAGTCAGAAAGAGACCCAGTACTTC	CASSLYRGSQKETQYF
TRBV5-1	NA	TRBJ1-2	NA	TGCGCCAGCAGCTTAGCAGGGCTTCGGGGCTACACCTTC	CASSLAGLRGYTF
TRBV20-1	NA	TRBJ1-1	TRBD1	TGCAGTGCTAGCAAATTGCGCCGGGGACAGGGCTTAATCATGAACACTGAAGCTTTCTTT	CSASKLRRGQGLIMNTEAFF
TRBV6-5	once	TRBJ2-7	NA	TGTGCCAGCAGTTATAGTCTGCAGGGTTCTGGAGAGCAGTACTTC	CASSYSLQGSGEQYF
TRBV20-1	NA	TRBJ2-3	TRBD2	TGCAGTGCTCGTTCCGGACTAGCAATGTATACGCAGTATTTT	CSARSGLAMYTQYF
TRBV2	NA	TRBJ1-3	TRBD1	TGTGCCAGCAGGGGCTCCTGGGCGGACGACAGGGCATATGGAAACACCATATATTTT	CASRGSWADDRAYGNTIYF
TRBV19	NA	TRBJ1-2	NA	TGTGCCAGTAGACAGGAGCTGGGAGATGGCTACACCTTC	CASRQELGDGYTF
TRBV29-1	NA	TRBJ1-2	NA	TGCAGCGTTGATATCGGCTGGCAAGGAAAAGAATATGGCTACACCTTC	CSVDIGWQGKEYGYTF